Detailed here is one TCR beta chain. Its antigen is not identified. Because the CDR3's place on the DNA is in doubt, the DNA is left out and the CDR3 is given as listed by TCRdb. The data are from a study of naive and memory T cell subsets. General study points: In CD4 and CD8 cells, diversity dropped from naive through EMRA.

The CDR3 sequence runs 21 residues, both termini included. Germline lookup yields CDR1 SEHNR and CDR2 FQNEAQ (reference sequence). An equimolar mix of two oligonucleotides served as the beta constant-region primer for TRBC1 and TRBC2. Ligated cDNA was amplified by four rounds of PCR with nested alpha and beta constant-region primers and SP2. TCRdb itself ran the UMI-ligation and nested PCR reads through MiXCR, one entry per CDR3 protein. The repertoire has some 83,000 distinct CDR3 sequences, about 10% of them found once; the top ten carry 1.2%. The sequence was obtained from a human donor in good health. The V call is TRBV7-9, the J call TRBJ2-7; the listed D gene, TRBD2, was not tested against the DNA. The sequenced sample was naive CD8+ T cells from blood. CDR3 sequence reads: CASRDSAMYLCASSLSYEQYF.